The subject of this entry is one TCR beta chain. What it recognizes is unknown. The data derive from a study of T cell responses to AZD1222 COVID-19 vaccine. The CDR3 has 15 amino acids. Germline V gene data show CDR1 as SGHRS and CDR2 as YFSETQ. V was shortened by 0 bases and J by 2 bases, with 6 bases between the two germline ends. Libraries were prepared by immunoSEQ multiplex PCR; TCRdb keeps only in-frame clonotypes and omits some of them. The table has approximately 70,000 clones, about nine tenths seen once; the top ten hold 24%. Whole-study results and caveats: Scientists sampled the repertoires only once the peak T cell response had passed. Following two doses of AZD1222, Spike-specific TCR breadth and depth rose. Among AZD1222 vaccinees, only 5 to 7 were seropositive at baseline.

The receptor's source is an adult in good health. The sample in question was peripheral blood, obtained on day 0 of AZD1222 vaccination. The J gene is TRBJ2-6, the V gene TRBV5-1, with no clear D. CDR3 in amino acids: CASSLVGTGANVLTF. DNA for the CDR3: TGCGCCAGCAGCTTGGTTGGGACTGGGGCCAACGTCCTGACTTTC.